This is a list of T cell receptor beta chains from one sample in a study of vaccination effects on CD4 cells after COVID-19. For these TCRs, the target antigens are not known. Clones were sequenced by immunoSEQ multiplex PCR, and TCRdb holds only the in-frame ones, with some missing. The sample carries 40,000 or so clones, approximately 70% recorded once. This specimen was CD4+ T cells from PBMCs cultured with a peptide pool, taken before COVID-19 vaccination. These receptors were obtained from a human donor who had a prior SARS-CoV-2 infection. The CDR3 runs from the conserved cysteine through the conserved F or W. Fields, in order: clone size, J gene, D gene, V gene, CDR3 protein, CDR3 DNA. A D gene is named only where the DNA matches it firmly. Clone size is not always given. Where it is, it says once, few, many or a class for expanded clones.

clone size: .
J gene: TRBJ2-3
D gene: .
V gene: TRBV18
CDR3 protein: CASSPVRSDTQYF
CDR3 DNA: TGTGCCAGCTCACCAGTTAGATCAGATACGCAGTATTTT

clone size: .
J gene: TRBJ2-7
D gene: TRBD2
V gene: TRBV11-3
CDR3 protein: CASSRGSLAGGDEQYF
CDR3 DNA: TGTGCCAGCAGCCGGGGCTCACTAGCGGGGGGGGACGAGCAGTACTTC

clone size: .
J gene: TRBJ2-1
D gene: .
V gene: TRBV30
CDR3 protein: CAWSVGGGREQFF
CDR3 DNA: TGTGCCTGGAGTGTAGGGGGGGGCCGTGAGCAGTTCTTC

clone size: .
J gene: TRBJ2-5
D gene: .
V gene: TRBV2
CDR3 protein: CASSGTRETQYF
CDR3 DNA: TGTGCCAGCAGTGGGACCAGGGAGACCCAGTACTTC

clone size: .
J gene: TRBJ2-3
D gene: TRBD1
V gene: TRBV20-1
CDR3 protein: CSVPGGDTQYF
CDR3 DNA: TGCAGTGTGCCAGGGGGAGATACGCAGTATTTT

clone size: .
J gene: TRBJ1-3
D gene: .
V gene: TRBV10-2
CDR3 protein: CASGWDSGNTIYF
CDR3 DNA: TGCGCCAGCGGATGGGACTCTGGAAACACCATATATTTT

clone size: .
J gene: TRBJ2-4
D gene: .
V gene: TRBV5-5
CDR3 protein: CASSPLQRWGTFALEDIQYF
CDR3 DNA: TGTGCCAGCAGCCCGCTACAAAGGTGGGGGACCTTTGCGCTTGAGGACATTCAGTACTTC

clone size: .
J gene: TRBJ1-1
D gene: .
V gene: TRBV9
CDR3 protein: CASSVAVGTEAFF
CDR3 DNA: TGTGCCAGCAGCGTAGCGGTGGGCACTGAAGCTTTCTTT

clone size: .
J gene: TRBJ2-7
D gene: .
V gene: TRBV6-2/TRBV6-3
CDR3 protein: CASSRASAGSYEQYF
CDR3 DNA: TGTGCCAGCAGCCGAGCTTCGGCGGGCAGTTACGAGCAGTACTTC

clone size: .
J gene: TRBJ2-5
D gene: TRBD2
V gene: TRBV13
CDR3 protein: CASSFLAGGPETQYF
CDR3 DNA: TGTGCCAGCAGCTTCTTAGCGGGGGGCCCCGAGACCCAGTACTTC

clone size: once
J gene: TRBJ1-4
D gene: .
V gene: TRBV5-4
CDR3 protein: CASSRTVSSNEKLFF
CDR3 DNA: TGTGCCAGCAGCCGGACAGTATCTTCTAATGAAAAACTGTTTTTT

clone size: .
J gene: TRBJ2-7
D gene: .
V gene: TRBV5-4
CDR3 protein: CASSPTPDGYEQYF
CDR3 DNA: TGTGCCAGCAGCCCGACTCCCGACGGGTACGAGCAGTACTTC

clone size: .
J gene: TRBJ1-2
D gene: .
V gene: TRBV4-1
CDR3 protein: CASSQIGRANYGYTF
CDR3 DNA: TGCGCCAGCAGCCAAATAGGGAGGGCTAACTATGGCTACACCTTC

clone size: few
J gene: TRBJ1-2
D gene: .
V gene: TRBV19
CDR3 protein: CATRRVGGYGYTF
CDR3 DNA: TGTGCCACCCGGAGGGTTGGCGGCTATGGCTACACCTTC

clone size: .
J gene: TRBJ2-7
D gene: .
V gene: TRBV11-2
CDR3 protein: CASSHAQPPYEQYF
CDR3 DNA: TGTGCCAGCAGCCATGCGCAGCCCCCTTACGAGCAGTACTTC

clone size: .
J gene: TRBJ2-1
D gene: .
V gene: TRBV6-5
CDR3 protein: CASSEDLSSYNEQFF
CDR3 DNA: TGTGCCAGCAGCGAGGATTTGAGCTCCTACAATGAGCAGTTCTTC

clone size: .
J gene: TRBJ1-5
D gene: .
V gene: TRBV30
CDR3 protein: CAWSVDGDQPQHF
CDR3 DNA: TGTGCCTGGAGTGTAGACGGGGATCAGCCCCAGCATTTT

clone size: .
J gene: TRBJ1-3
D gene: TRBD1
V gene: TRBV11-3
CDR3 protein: CASSPWTGGIGNTIYF
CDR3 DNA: TGTGCCAGCAGCCCCTGGACAGGGGGCATTGGAAACACCATATATTTT